Below are 13 T cell receptor beta chains sequenced from a single sample in a study of beta chain features in type 1 diabetes. Whole-study findings and limits: Moderate but significant shortening of TCRB CDR3s was recorded in all four CD4+ subsets from Type 1 diabetes patients.

These receptors lack a known antigen. As every portion of the isolated RNA was reverse transcribed, the sequencing read expressed TCRB transcripts. Sequenced by immunoSEQ multiplex PCR; TCRdb stores in-frame clones only, minus some. This sample has about 640,000 clones, with around 12% found just once. The sample comprised naive CD4+ T cells from blood. The receptors originated from a young man with type 1 diabetes.

This clone occurred a few times. The chain uses TRBV7-6 and TRBJ1-4; no definite D call. The CDR3 is made up of 13 amino acids. V lost 5 bases and J lost 8, with 12 bases in between. Looked up from germline, CDR1 is SGHVS and CDR2 is FNYEAQ. The chain's CDR3 is CASSPQQEEKLFF. CDR3 nucleotides: TGTGCCAGCAGCCCCCAGCAGGAGGAAAAACTGTTTTTT. The full variable domain, its missing parts supplied by reference TRBV7-6 and TRBJ1-4, is GAGVSQSPRYKVTKRGQDVALRCDPISGHVSLYWYRQALGQGPEFLTYFNYEAQQDKSGLPNDRFSAERPEGSISTLTIQRTEQRDSAMYRCASSPQQEEKLFFGSGTQLSVL.

This CDR3 reads CASIKGTEAFF. The CDR3 coding sequence is TGTGCCAGCATTAAGGGTACTGAAGCTTTCTTT. This chain uses TRBV6-6 with TRBJ1-1, with no clear D. The CDR3 is 11 residues long. Trimming left V 7 bases short and J 5 bases short, with 8 bases between. Looked up from germline, CDR1 is MNHNY and CDR2 is SVGAGI (reference sequence).

This clone was detected a few times. This chain connects TRBV4-1 to TRBJ2-6, with a tentative D call TRBD1 (6 bases). From germline, CDR1 is MGHRA and CDR2 YSYEKL. This CDR3 is built from 15 residues. V was pared by 3 bases and J by 2 bases, with 8 bases between. Here the CDR3 reads CASSHTGTGANVLTF. The CDR3 nucleotides read TGCGCCAGCAGCCATACAGGGACTGGGGCCAACGTCCTGACTTTC.

This clone came up a few times. The chain recombines TRBV7-2 with TRBJ2-5; D unclear. CDR3 size: 15 residues. The ends were cut back, 1 base at V and 4 bases at J, with 13 bases in the middle. CDR1 and CDR2 from the germline V gene are SGHTA and FQGNSA. The CDR3 protein is CASSLVALTGETQYF. The CDR3 DNA reads as TGTGCCAGCAGCTTAGTGGCACTAACCGGAGAGACCCAGTACTTC. Supplemented by reference TRBV7-2 and TRBJ2-5, the full variable domain reads GAGVSQSPSNKVTEKGKDVELRCDPISGHTALYWYRQSLGQGLEFLIYFQGNSAPDKSGLPSDRFSAERTGGSVSTLTIQRTQQEDSAVYLCASSLVALTGETQYFGPGTRLLVL.

V and J are TRBV21-1 and TRBJ2-6. TRBV21-1 has pseudogene status. This CDR3 region has 18 residues. The DNA for the CDR3 is TGTGCCAGCAGCAAAGCCGACTGGGATTGGGCTGGGGCCAACGTCCTGACTTTC. Translating gives CASSKADWDWAGANVLTF.

This clone was observed a few times. The rearrangement joins TRBV18 to TRBJ2-5; 7 bases line up with TRBD2. V lost 3 bases to trimming and J lost 2 bases; unmatched junction nucleotides: 3. Germline CDR1 KGHSH, CDR2 LQKENI. The CDR3 sequence is 14 residues long. The CDR3 coding sequence is TGTGCCAGCTCACCCGCAGCGGGGCAAGAGACCCAGTACTTC. This translates into CASSPAAGQETQYF.

The rearrangement joins TRBV29-1 to TRBJ2-5, with TRBD1 matching 9 bases. This CDR3 comprises 16 residues. Germline assignment: CDR1 SQVTM and CDR2 ANQGSEA. The ends lost 3 bases at V and 9 bases at J; junction bases unmatched: 17. CDR3 DNA sequence: TGCAGCGTTGACGCCAGCAGGACAGGGGACCGGCGGGCCCAGTACTTC. Translating gives CSVDASRTGDRRAQYF.

This clone was detected only a few times. V and J are TRBV5-4 and TRBJ2-6, with D possibly TRBD2 on 5 matching bases. With 6 bases removed from V and 3 bases from J, the gap between germline ends came to 16 bases. Germline loops: CDR1 SGHNT, CDR2 YYREEE (reference sequence). The CDR3 totals 16 residues. CDR3 coding DNA: TGTGCCAGCACCAAGTCTTCCGACTATGGGGCCAACGTCCTGACTTTC. This gives the protein CASTKSSDYGANVLTF.

This clone was counted only a few times. V is TRBV6-4 and J is TRBJ2-1; D is uncertain. Trimming removed 0 bases at V and 3 bases at J, with 6 bases between. The CDR3 has 14 residues. Germline CDR1 reads MRHNA; CDR2 reads SNTAGT. DNA for the CDR3: TGTGCCAGCAGTGACTCGGCAGGCTACAATGAGCAGTTCTTC. It is translated as CASSDSAGYNEQFF.

V is TRBV5-6 and J is TRBJ2-5; the match to TRBD1 covers 8 bases. Germline V lookup: CDR1 SGHDT, CDR2 YYEEEE. This CDR3 has 13 residues. V shed 6 bases, J shed 5 bases, and the junction held 6 bases outside the gene matches. The CDR3 DNA reads TGTGCCAGCACCCCAGGGGGCTTGGAGACCCAGTACTTC. It codes for CASTPGGLETQYF.

The CDR3 sequence is CASSITILGPPSNEQFF. DNA of the CDR3: TGTGCCAGCAGCATTACGATTCTGGGACCCCCGAGTAATGAGCAGTTCTTC. The chain employs TRBV9 and TRBJ2-1; D is possibly TRBD1 or TRBD2 (5 bases each). Between the trimmed V and J ends, which lost 4 bases and 7 bases, there was a span of 24 bases. There are 17 residues in the CDR3. The V gene's germline CDR1 is SGDLS and CDR2 YYNGEE.

The rearrangement uses TRBV29-1 and TRBJ2-5; D gene unclear. The V end was cut by 6 bases, the J end by 10 bases, with 9 bases between. Germline-derived CDR1 and CDR2 are SQVTM and ANQGSEA. The length of the CDR3 is 9 residues. The CDR3 sequence: CSVGFDQYF. The DNA for the CDR3 is TGCAGCGTCGGGTTTGACCAGTACTTC.

This clone came up a few times. For the CDR3, the DNA is TGTGCCAGCAGCCCCCAGCGGGGTAGGTCCTACAATGAGCAGTTCTTC. Translating it yields CASSPQRGRSYNEQFF. The chain uses TRBV9 and TRBJ2-1; 7 bases are a match to TRBD2. From germline, CDR1 is SGDLS and CDR2 YYNGEE. The CDR3 is 16 amino acids. J gave up 1 base and V 4 bases, and 8 bases lay outside the gene matches.